One TCR beta chain is described in this entry. A multiplex PCR was run with 60 Vbeta primers and 13 Jbeta primers. TCRdb's table, derived via immunoSEQ multiplex PCR, lists solely in-frame clones and lacks some. The table lists more than 150,000 clones, 65% to 90% of them singletons, with 6.3% in the top ten. This sample was included in a study of cytomegalovirus exposure and HLA in healthy donors. Looked up from germline, CDR1 is WSHSY and CDR2 is SAAADI. The CDR3 loop spans 12 amino acids. Trimming removed 7 bases at V and 6 bases at J, with 7 bases between. This sequence joins TRBV10-2 and TRBJ1-6; the D is unclear. The receptor was derived from a middle-aged man in good health and CMV-seropositive. Sequenced material: PBMCs. CDR3 sequence (DNA): TGCGCCAGCACCCCGGGTAATTCACCCCTCCACTTT. This codes for CASTPGNSPLHF.